The 10 T cell receptor beta chains reported below all come from one sample, sequenced in a study of T-cell memory formation after mild COVID-19. Using its own MiXCR run on the 5' RACE reads, TCRdb lists one record per CDR3 protein. Among about 84,000 distinct CDR3 sequences, approximately 15% were seen once, and the ten largest hold 31%. Input material: PBMCs or a T cell subset sorted from them (not recorded which). The receptor source for this set is an adult woman who had mild COVID-19 (a few samples of this study predate the infection). Cell type and time point are not known.

This clonotype was seen a handful of times. The DNA for the CDR3 is TGTGCCAGCAGCCTACAGGGTACCGGGGAGCTGTTTTTT. Encoded protein: CASSLQGTGELFF. The chain links TRBV27 to TRBJ2-2, with D possibly TRBD1 on 6 matching bases. Trimming pared 6 bases from V and 5 bases from J, leaving 10 bases between. This CDR3 is 13 amino acids long. Germline V gives CDR1 MNHEY, CDR2 SMNVEV (reference sequence).

This clonotype was detected many times. The chain combines TRBV29-1 with TRBJ2-7, with 8 nucleotides matching TRBD2. CDR1 is SQVTM, CDR2 ANQGSEA, per germline. The CDR3 spans 11 residues. Trimming at V came to 6 bases and at J to 5 bases, leaving 3 bases not matched to a gene. Here the CDR3 DNA reads TGCAGCGTCCAGCGGGAGAACGAGCAGTACTTC. Protein product: CSVQRENEQYF.

This clonotype was counted a few times. This chain's CDR3 is CASSADRGTDTQYF. The CDR3 DNA reads as TGTGCCAGCAGCGCCGACAGGGGGACAGATACGCAGTATTTT. The chain carries TRBV9 and TRBJ2-3; 9 bases map to TRBD1. The trim removed 3 bases at V and 3 bases at J, leaving 2 bases unmatched. Looked up from germline, CDR1 is SGDLS and CDR2 is YYNGEE. The CDR3 has 14 amino acids.

This clonotype was recorded a few times. The CDR3 protein is CSATGTNYFNEQFF. The CDR3 bases are TGCAGTGCTACCGGGACCAATTATTTCAATGAGCAGTTCTTC. The V call is TRBV20-1, the J call TRBJ2-1; either TRBD1 or TRBD2 may fit D (5 bases each). Trimming removed 4 bases from V and 6 bases from J, with 16 bases in between. This CDR3 region has 14 residues. Germline CDR1 DFQATT, CDR2 SNEGSKA (reference sequence).

DNA for the CDR3: TGCAGTGCTAGAGTGGTTGGGAGCAATCAGCCCCAGCATTTT. This codes for CSARVVGSNQPQHF. The rearrangement joins TRBV20-1 to TRBJ1-5; D is undetermined. In germline, CDR1 is DFQATT, CDR2 SNEGSKA (reference sequence). Trimming shortened V by 1 base and J by 1 base, and 8 bases separated the two germline ends. The CDR3 contains 14 residues.

This clonotype turned up a few times. The chain couples TRBV11-2 to TRBJ1-5; D remains ambiguous. V was cut by 1 base and J by 2 bases, with 9 bases left in between. From germline, CDR1 is SGHAT and CDR2 FQNNGV. This CDR3 is 15 amino acids long. The CDR3 region is CASSLGGIGNQPQHF. DNA of the CDR3: TGTGCCAGCAGCTTAGGGGGTATTGGCAATCAGCCCCAGCATTTT.

This clonotype was seen more than once but under ten times. This chain links TRBV12-3 or TRBV12-4 with TRBJ2-1; no reliable D call. This CDR3 is built from 16 residues. Trimming stripped 2 bases from V and 4 bases from J, with 15 bases between. CDR3 residues: CASSLTILQLYNEQFF. CDR3 nucleotides: TGTGCCAGCAGTTTAACAATATTACAGCTATACAATGAGCAGTTCTTC.

This clonotype was counted a few times. The V gene is TRBV12-3 or TRBV12-4, the J gene TRBJ2-4; 9 bases are a match to TRBD2. V shed 1 base and J 3 bases; nucleotides not matched to a gene: 4. This CDR3 region has 16 residues. The CDR3 protein is CASSLGLAVGKNIQYF. CDR3 nucleotide sequence: TGTGCCAGCAGTTTAGGACTAGCGGTAGGCAAAAACATTCAGTACTTC.

There are a few counts of this clonotype. V is TRBV20-1 and J is TRBJ2-7, with a tentative D call TRBD1 (6 bases). The length of the CDR3 is 12 residues. V lost 3 bases, J lost 0 bases, and 6 bases lay in between. Germline V gene lookup returns CDR1 DFQATT and CDR2 SNEGSKA (reference sequence). CDR3 sequence (DNA): TGCAGTGCTAGGGACAGCTCCTACGAGCAGTACTTC. Protein product: CSARDSSYEQYF.

This sequence joins TRBV30 and TRBJ2-1; D may be TRBD2 (5 bases). Germline loops: CDR1 GTSNPN, CDR2 SVGIG (reference sequence). Trimming left V 0 bases short and J 0 bases short, with 9 bases between. The CDR3 sequence is 15 residues long. The CDR3 sequence: CAWSVPGSSYNEQFF. The CDR3, as DNA: TGTGCCTGGAGTGTACCGGGGAGCTCCTACAATGAGCAGTTCTTC.